A selection of T cell receptor beta chains follows, all from one sample in a study of control samples from healthy donors and cancer patients. Using immunoSEQ multiplex PCR, the repertoire was profiled, and TCRdb retains in-frame clones only, with some absent. The sample has about 120,000 clones; around 87% are singletons. The sequenced sample was blood. The receptor set was obtained from a man younger than 40 in good health. CDR3s include the opening cysteine and the closing phenylalanine or tryptophan. D genes are given only for firm matches. The listing skips clone size in some rows; elsewhere it reads once, few, many or a size class.

>11|TRBJ1-1|.|.|TRBV7-9
CASSRVPPAFF
TGTGCCAGCAGCCGGGTCCCGCCGGCTTTCTTT
>16|TRBJ2-3|.|.|TRBV15
CATSRVEGGQTHTQYF
TGTGCCACCAGCAGAGTGGAGGGGGGGCAAACACATACGCAGTATTTT
>13|TRBJ1-5|once|.|TRBV6-4
CASSGGSNQPQHF
TGTGCCAGCAGTGGCGGGAGCAATCAGCCCCAGCATTTT
>13|TRBJ2-7|.|TRBD1|TRBV6-5
CASNLRGQYEQYF
TGTGCCAGTAACCTCAGGGGGCAGTACGAGCAGTACTTC
>14|TRBJ1-3|.|TRBD1|TRBV19
CASKTGEFGNTIYF
TGTGCCAGTAAGACAGGGGAGTTTGGAAACACCATATATTTT
>16|TRBJ1-4|.|.|TRBV4-1
CASSQGPYGYREKLFF
TGCGCCAGCAGCCAGGGCCCCTACGGGTATCGGGAAAAACTGTTTTTT
>17|TRBJ2-3|.|.|TRBV9
CASSVGVAGALTDTQYF
TGTGCCAGCAGCGTAGGCGTTGCGGGGGCCCTGACAGATACGCAGTATTTT
>15|TRBJ1-1|.|.|TRBV18
CASSPITVVNTEAFF
TGTGCCAGCTCACCGATAACAGTGGTGAACACTGAAGCTTTCTTT
>16|TRBJ2-1|.|TRBD2|TRBV11-1
CASSLVRGGGYNEQFF
TGTGCCAGCAGCTTAGTTCGCGGGGGGGGCTACAATGAGCAGTTCTTC
>14|TRBJ1-1|.|.|TRBV6-1
CASSETRGNTEAFF
TGTGCCAGCAGTGAAACTAGGGGGAACACTGAAGCTTTCTTT
>16|TRBJ1-1|.|.|TRBV5-5
CASSQNIGTANTEAFF
TGTGCCAGCAGCCAAAACATAGGGACGGCGAACACTGAAGCTTTCTTT
>16|TRBJ2-3|.|.|TRBV19
CASSISDWGDLGTQYF
TGTGCCAGTAGTATTTCCGATTGGGGAGATTTAGGTACGCAGTATTTT
>17|TRBJ1-6|.|.|TRBV11-3
CASSLDQGSSYNSPLHF
TGTGCCAGCAGCTTAGATCAGGGAAGCTCCTATAATTCACCCCTCCACTTT
>17|TRBJ2-1|.|TRBD2|TRBV5-8
CASSEVTSGGAVNEQFF
TGTGCCAGCAGCGAAGTGACTAGCGGGGGGGCGGTCAATGAGCAGTTCTTC
>12|TRBJ2-7|.|.|TRBV9
CASSPGSYEQYF
TGTGCCAGCAGTCCCGGGTCCTACGAGCAGTACTTC